This is a list of T cell receptor beta chains from one sample in a study of T cell clonotyping in hematopoietic cell transplantation. The table came from immunoSEQ multiplex PCR; TCRdb's copy has only in-frame clones and leaves some out. The sample contains some 30,000 clones, 85% to 95% of which appear only once. The material was peripheral blood mononuclear cells, obtained before stem cell transplant. The receptors originated from a man in his fifties with acute myeloid leukemia. Some clones in this sample may be carry-over from other donors' samples. Each CDR3 is given with its conserved first and last residue. The order of the fields is CDR3 DNA, CDR3 protein, CDR3 length, D gene, clone size, V gene, J gene. The D gene is left open where the match is weak. Clone size is given for some rows only: seen once, a few or many times, or a class if the clone is expanded.

CDR3 DNA: TGTGCCTGGAGCCTAGGTACTAGCGGGAGTTGGGACAATGAGCAGTTCTTC
CDR3 protein: CAWSLGTSGSWDNEQFF
CDR3 length: 17
D gene: TRBD2
clone size: .
V gene: TRBV30
J gene: TRBJ2-1

CDR3 DNA: TGTGCCAGCAGCCCAGCTTCAGGAAGGGAATACGAGCAGTACTTC
CDR3 protein: CASSPASGREYEQYF
CDR3 length: 15
D gene: .
clone size: .
V gene: TRBV7-2
J gene: TRBJ2-7

CDR3 DNA: TGTGCCAGTAGTGGGGCAGGGAGGTATCAGCCCCAGCATTTT
CDR3 protein: CASSGAGRYQPQHF
CDR3 length: 14
D gene: .
clone size: once
V gene: TRBV19
J gene: TRBJ1-5

CDR3 DNA: TGTGCCAGCAGCTTAGGGGGGGGTTGGATCACTGAAGCTTTCTTT
CDR3 protein: CASSLGGGWITEAFF
CDR3 length: 15
D gene: .
clone size: .
V gene: TRBV7-8
J gene: TRBJ1-1

CDR3 DNA: TGTGCCAGCAGCTTAGGTCCCGGGGCGGCCTACGAGCAGTACTTC
CDR3 protein: CASSLGPGAAYEQYF
CDR3 length: 15
D gene: .
clone size: .
V gene: TRBV11-2
J gene: TRBJ2-7

CDR3 DNA: TGCAGCGTTAGTCTAAGCTCCTACAATGAGCAGTTCTTC
CDR3 protein: CSVSLSSYNEQFF
CDR3 length: 13
D gene: .
clone size: .
V gene: TRBV29-1
J gene: TRBJ2-1

CDR3 DNA: TGTGCCACCGTTACAGGGCAGAGCCAGCCCCAGCATTTT
CDR3 protein: CATVTGQSQPQHF
CDR3 length: 13
D gene: .
clone size: .
V gene: TRBV28
J gene: TRBJ1-5

CDR3 DNA: TGTGCCAGCAGCCCCGGGAATTACTACGAGCAGTACTTC
CDR3 protein: CASSPGNYYEQYF
CDR3 length: 13
D gene: .
clone size: .
V gene: TRBV6-5
J gene: TRBJ2-7

CDR3 DNA: TGTGCCAGCAGTTCAGGTCCCTTCCTCGAGCAGTACTTC
CDR3 protein: CASSSGPFLEQYF
CDR3 length: 13
D gene: .
clone size: .
V gene: TRBV28
J gene: TRBJ2-7

CDR3 DNA: TGCGCCAGCAGCCAAGAGAGATTCGGCGAGTACGAGCAGTACTTC
CDR3 protein: CASSQERFGEYEQYF
CDR3 length: 15
D gene: .
clone size: .
V gene: TRBV4-3
J gene: TRBJ2-7

CDR3 DNA: TGTGCTGCGACCGGGACGTCTGAAAAACTGTTTTTT
CDR3 protein: CAATGTSEKLFF
CDR3 length: 12
D gene: .
clone size: once
V gene: TRBV28
J gene: TRBJ1-4

CDR3 DNA: TGTGCCAGCAGCTTATGGGAGGGGCATAGCAATCAGCCCCAGCATTTT
CDR3 protein: CASSLWEGHSNQPQHF
CDR3 length: 16
D gene: .
clone size: .
V gene: TRBV11-2
J gene: TRBJ1-5

CDR3 DNA: TGTGCCAGCAGTCCCGGGGGGAGGGTAACTAATGAAAAACTGTTTTTT
CDR3 protein: CASSPGGRVTNEKLFF
CDR3 length: 16
D gene: .
clone size: .
V gene: TRBV28
J gene: TRBJ1-4

CDR3 DNA: TGCGCCAGCAGCTTAGATTTCACCGGGGAGCTGTTTTTT
CDR3 protein: CASSLDFTGELFF
CDR3 length: 13
D gene: .
clone size: .
V gene: TRBV5-1
J gene: TRBJ2-2

CDR3 DNA: TGTGCCAGCGTGCCGACAAAACCGGGACAGGGTATATACACCGGGGAGCTGTTTTTT
CDR3 protein: CASVPTKPGQGIYTGELFF
CDR3 length: 19
D gene: TRBD1
clone size: .
V gene: TRBV28
J gene: TRBJ2-2

CDR3 DNA: TGCAGCGCTCAGGTTCAGTCGAACACCGGGGAGCTGTTTTTT
CDR3 protein: CSAQVQSNTGELFF
CDR3 length: 14
D gene: .
clone size: .
V gene: TRBV29-1
J gene: TRBJ2-2

CDR3 DNA: TGTGCCTGGAGTTCGGGACTAGCGGGAGCGGGCGATACGCAGTATTTT
CDR3 protein: CAWSSGLAGAGDTQYF
CDR3 length: 16
D gene: TRBD2
clone size: .
V gene: TRBV30
J gene: TRBJ2-3

CDR3 DNA: TGTGCCAGCAGCAGGCTAGCGTTAGCCAAAAACATTCAGTACTTC
CDR3 protein: CASSRLALAKNIQYF
CDR3 length: 15
D gene: .
clone size: .
V gene: TRBV2
J gene: TRBJ2-4

CDR3 DNA: TGTGCCAGCAGCCCGACCCTAACTAGCGGGGGGGTCACCGGGGAGCTGTTTTTT
CDR3 protein: CASSPTLTSGGVTGELFF
CDR3 length: 18
D gene: TRBD2
clone size: .
V gene: TRBV9
J gene: TRBJ2-2

CDR3 DNA: TGCGCCAGCAGCCAAGATCGGGACAGGAGGGTCGCCGGGGAGCTGTTTTTT
CDR3 protein: CASSQDRDRRVAGELFF
CDR3 length: 17
D gene: TRBD1
clone size: once
V gene: TRBV4-3
J gene: TRBJ2-2

CDR3 DNA: TGTGCCAGCATCCCTTCAGGGGTTTCTAATCAGCCCCAGCATTTT
CDR3 protein: CASIPSGVSNQPQHF
CDR3 length: 15
D gene: .
clone size: .
V gene: TRBV28
J gene: TRBJ1-5

CDR3 DNA: TGTGCCAGCAGTGAGCTAGCGGAGGAGACCCAGTACTTC
CDR3 protein: CASSELAEETQYF
CDR3 length: 13
D gene: TRBD2
clone size: .
V gene: TRBV2
J gene: TRBJ2-5

CDR3 DNA: TGTGCCAGCAGCGTCCTCCCAGGGCGGACCTACAATGAGCAGTTCTTC
CDR3 protein: CASSVLPGRTYNEQFF
CDR3 length: 16
D gene: .
clone size: .
V gene: TRBV9
J gene: TRBJ2-1

CDR3 DNA: TGTGCCAGTAGTATAGGGGGGGCCGGAGATACGCAGTATTTT
CDR3 protein: CASSIGGAGDTQYF
CDR3 length: 14
D gene: .
clone size: .
V gene: TRBV19
J gene: TRBJ2-3

CDR3 DNA: TGTGCCAGCGGCTTAGCGGGACCCACAGATACGCAGTATTTT
CDR3 protein: CASGLAGPTDTQYF
CDR3 length: 14
D gene: TRBD2
clone size: once
V gene: TRBV6-5
J gene: TRBJ2-3

CDR3 DNA: TGTGCCAGCAGTAACGTCCTCACCGGGGAGCTGTTTTTT
CDR3 protein: CASSNVLTGELFF
CDR3 length: 13
D gene: .
clone size: .
V gene: TRBV2
J gene: TRBJ2-2

CDR3 DNA: TGTGCCAGCAGCGACAGGGGTAATAATGAAAAACTGTTTTTT
CDR3 protein: CASSDRGNNEKLFF
CDR3 length: 14
D gene: TRBD1
clone size: .
V gene: TRBV28
J gene: TRBJ1-4

CDR3 DNA: TGTGCCAGCAGTTTAGGCGACACGTTATCTGGAAACACCATATATTTT
CDR3 protein: CASSLGDTLSGNTIYF
CDR3 length: 16
D gene: .
clone size: .
V gene: TRBV28
J gene: TRBJ1-3

CDR3 DNA: TGTGCCAGCAGCCCTAAGATAGGCGGGGGGAAATACAATGAGCAGTTCTTC
CDR3 protein: CASSPKIGGGKYNEQFF
CDR3 length: 17
D gene: TRBD2
clone size: .
V gene: TRBV11-1
J gene: TRBJ2-1

CDR3 DNA: TGTGCCAGCAGTCAGGGATCCTACGAGCAGTACTTC
CDR3 protein: CASSQGSYEQYF
CDR3 length: 12
D gene: .
clone size: .
V gene: TRBV11-2
J gene: TRBJ2-7

CDR3 DNA: TGTGCCTGTCATAGGGACTACTTCCAAGAGACCCAGTACTTC
CDR3 protein: CACHRDYFQETQYF
CDR3 length: 14
D gene: TRBD2
clone size: .
V gene: TRBV30
J gene: TRBJ2-5

CDR3 DNA: TGTGCCAGCAGTTCCCCATCCACAAGCCACTACGAGCAGTACTTC
CDR3 protein: CASSSPSTSHYEQYF
CDR3 length: 15
D gene: .
clone size: .
V gene: TRBV28
J gene: TRBJ2-7

CDR3 DNA: TGTGCCAGCAGTTTGACAGGGAACTATGAGCAGTTCTTC
CDR3 protein: CASSLTGNYEQFF
CDR3 length: 13
D gene: TRBD1
clone size: .
V gene: TRBV6-7
J gene: TRBJ2-1

CDR3 DNA: TGTGCCAGCAGCGAGAGAGGTGGCGGGAGGGATGGCGGCACAGATACGCAGTATTTT
CDR3 protein: CASSERGGGRDGGTDTQYF
CDR3 length: 19
D gene: TRBD2
clone size: .
V gene: TRBV7-2
J gene: TRBJ2-3

CDR3 DNA: TGTGCCAGTAGTATTCGGGGGGCGCCCCTTTTCTTT
CDR3 protein: CASSIRGAPLFF
CDR3 length: 12
D gene: .
clone size: .
V gene: TRBV19
J gene: TRBJ1-1

CDR3 DNA: TGTGCCAGCAGTACGTCTTCACAGGGGGCGAATGAAAAACTGTTTTTT
CDR3 protein: CASSTSSQGANEKLFF
CDR3 length: 16
D gene: TRBD1
clone size: .
V gene: TRBV27
J gene: TRBJ1-4